These 32 T cell receptor beta chains came from one sample sequenced in a study of patients and donors after allogeneic stem cell transplantation (dated by TCRdb to about 2020). The method behind the library was RT-PCR. Instrument used: NextSeq 550. The public reads were quality trimmed at Q25 with fastp and then assembled into clones with MiXCR by TCRdb, keeping productive beta chains. Each CDR3 protein appears once, grouped with its most common genes and DNA. A total of roughly 150,000 distinct CDR3 sequences appear in this sample, approximately 22% of them only once. About 24% of the sample rests with the top ten. Sequencing input: blood, either unsorted or a sorted T cell fraction (not recorded which). These receptors all come from a human donor who was either an allogeneic HSCT recipient or a stem cell or donor lymphocyte infusion donor (not recorded which). It is not recorded whose cells these are; they may come from a transplant donor.

This clonotype was counted between two and nine times. The chain combines TRBV12-3 or TRBV12-4 with TRBJ2-2; tentatively, D is TRBD1 or TRBD2 (5 bases each). This CDR3 spans 16 amino acids. Trimming stripped 4 bases from V and 4 bases from J, with 16 bases between. The CDR3 loop reads CASSSQGVALTGELFF. CDR3 in DNA: TGTGCCAGCAGTTCCCAGGGAGTCGCTCTCACCGGGGAGCTGTTTTTT.

In DNA form, the CDR3 reads TGTGCCAGCAGCTCCTGGACAGGGTTTGGTGGATATGGCTACACCTTC. Amino acid sequence: CASSSWTGFGGYGYTF. The chain combines TRBV5-5 with TRBJ1-2, with 8 bases identical to TRBD1. The CDR3 length is 16 residues. Trimming cost V 3 bases and J 5 bases; bases outside gene matches: 12. Germline V gives CDR1 SGHKS, CDR2 YYEKEE (reference sequence).

This clonotype turned up a few times. DNA for the CDR3: TGCAGCGTTGAAGTAAACAGAAATCAGCCCCAGCATTTT. This encodes CSVEVNRNQPQHF. V and J are TRBV29-1 and TRBJ1-5; D remains unclear. V was clipped by 1 base and J by 4 bases, with 8 bases between them. Germline V gene data show CDR1 as SQVTM and CDR2 as ANQGSEA. The CDR3 is made up of 13 amino acids.

This chain links TRBV28 with TRBJ2-7, with D tentatively TRBD2 (6 bases). The CDR3 extends over 13 amino acids. The V gene lost 6 bases and the J gene lost 1 base, with 10 bases spanning the gap. Germline V CDR1 and CDR2: MDHEN, SYDVKM. Here the CDR3 reads CASSKGLSYEQYF. The CDR3 nucleotides are TGTGCCAGCAGCAAGGGACTTTCCTACGAGCAGTACTTC. Filled out from reference TRBV28 and TRBJ2-7, the complete variable domain reads DVKVTQSSRYLVKRTGEKVFLECVQDMDHENMFWYRQDPGLGLRLIYFSYDVKMKEKGDIPEGYSVSREKKERFSLILESASTNQTSMYLCASSKGLSYEQYFGPGTRLTVT.

CDR3 in DNA: TGTGCCAGCAGCTTAGTCCGCCAGGGGGATTACTTC. This encodes CASSLVRQGDYF. The chain combines TRBV7-9 with TRBJ2-7; 7 bases agree with TRBD1. CDR1 is SEHNR, CDR2 FQNEAQ, per germline (reference sequence). V dropped 1 base and J dropped 13; count of bases not matched to a gene: 7. This CDR3 comprises 12 residues. Drawing the rest from reference TRBV7-9 and TRBJ2-7, the complete variable domain is DTGVSQNPRHKITKRGQNVTFRCDPISEHNRLYWYRQTLGQGPEFLTYFQNEAQLEKSRLLSDRFSAERPKGSFSTLEIQRTEQGDSAMYLCASSLVRQGDYFGPGTRLTVT.

V and J are TRBV9 and TRBJ2-2, with D unclear. This CDR3 has 14 residues. Trimming stripped 0 bases from V and 2 bases from J, with 5 bases between. Germline assignment: CDR1 SGDLS and CDR2 YYNGEE. CDR3 DNA sequence: TGTGCCAGCAGCGTAGATAGAAACACCGGGGAGCTGTTTTTT. It is translated as CASSVDRNTGELFF.

The sample holds many counts of this clonotype. The chain is built from TRBV5-1 and TRBJ1-1, with 7 positions matching TRBD1. Per the germline V gene, CDR1 is SGHRS and CDR2 is YFSETQ. V was clipped by 2 bases and J by 4 bases; unmatched bases: 2. This CDR3 is built from 13 residues. CDR3 coding DNA: TGCGCCAGCAGCTTCACAGGGGCCACTGAAGCTTTCTTT. Its translation is CASSFTGATEAFF.

This rearrangement joins TRBV7-9 to TRBJ2-2; 8 bases map to TRBD1. The CDR3 length is 14 residues. The V segment lost 5 bases and the J segment 5 bases; nucleotides outside the gene matches: 4. CDR1 SEHNR and CDR2 FQNEAQ come from the germline V gene (reference sequence). The CDR3 nucleotides are TGTGCCAGCAGCCTAGGACAGGGAACCGGGGAGCTGTTTTTT. It translates to CASSLGQGTGELFF.

This clonotype was counted a few times. The J gene is TRBJ2-2, the V gene TRBV12-3 or TRBV12-4; D is undetermined. Trimming stripped 3 bases from V and 6 bases from J, with 5 bases between. CDR3 length: 12 residues. CDR3 sequence reads: CASSFGPGELFF. DNA for the CDR3: TGTGCCAGCAGTTTTGGGCCCGGGGAGCTGTTTTTT.

V usage is TRBV10-3 and J usage is TRBJ1-2; D is ambiguous. CDR3 length: 12 amino acids. V lost 3 bases, J lost 4 bases, and 6 bases lay in between. Germline V CDR1 and CDR2: ENHRY, SYGVKD. CDR3 coding DNA: TGTGCCATCAGTGATTATTTCTATGGCTACACCTTC. It is translated as CAISDYFYGYTF.

The chain uses TRBV20-1 and TRBJ2-7; 9 bases map to TRBD1. In germline, CDR1 is DFQATT, CDR2 SNEGSKA (reference sequence). The CDR3 covers 12 residues. The V gene end was trimmed by 5 bases and the J gene end by 6 bases; junction bases not matched to a gene: 5. CDR3 protein: CSARTGESEQYF. CDR3 sequence (DNA): TGCAGTGCTCGGACAGGGGAATCCGAGCAGTACTTC.

The table lists this clonotype with a few counts. The chain employs TRBV6-6 and TRBJ2-3; D is ambiguous. Germline loops: CDR1 MNHNY, CDR2 SVGAGI (reference sequence). Trimming left V 8 bases short and J 4 bases short, with 16 bases between. The CDR3 totals 14 residues. CDR3 in amino acids: CASAPASTSDTQYF. CDR3 nucleotide sequence: TGTGCCAGCGCCCCAGCATCTACCTCAGATACGCAGTATTTT.

V and J are TRBV24-1 and TRBJ2-1, with D perhaps matching TRBD1 (7 bases). The V end was cut by 3 bases, the J end by 8 bases, with 25 bases between. Germline V CDR1 and CDR2: KGHDR, SFDVKD. The CDR3 totals 18 residues. This CDR3 is CATSDDDFTSRGSDEQFF. The CDR3 DNA reads as TGTGCCACCAGTGATGACGACTTTACTAGCAGGGGGTCGGATGAGCAGTTCTTC.

This clonotype was observed a few times. The chain recombines TRBV20-1 with TRBJ1-1, with D maybe TRBD1 (6 bases). V shed 1 base and J shed 1 base, with 16 bases lying between them. The CDR3 spans 16 residues. Germline loops: CDR1 DFQATT, CDR2 SNEGSKA (reference sequence). CDR3 sequence: CSARASSRGTNTEAFF. CDR3 coding DNA: TGCAGTGCTAGAGCTTCTAGCAGGGGCACGAACACTGAAGCTTTCTTT.

Only a few counts were recorded for this clonotype. The rearrangement joins TRBV5-6 to TRBJ1-5, with D perhaps TRBD1 (6 bases). The germline CDR1 and CDR2 sequences are SGHDT and YYEEEE. The CDR3 consists of 15 residues. V lost 4 bases, J lost 1 base, and 12 bases lay in between. The CDR3 coding sequence is TGTGCCAGCAGCGAGGGACACCTAAGCAATCAGCCCCAGCATTTT. As protein: CASSEGHLSNQPQHF.

V usage is TRBV11-2 and J usage is TRBJ2-2; tentatively, D is TRBD2 (6 bases). Germline V gene data show CDR1 as SGHAT and CDR2 as FQNNGV. V was shortened by 1 base and J by 5 bases, with 17 bases between the two germline ends. CDR3 length: 17 amino acids. CDR3 protein: CASSLGPDRGFTGELFF. The CDR3 nucleotides are TGTGCCAGCAGCTTAGGCCCGGACCGGGGGTTTACCGGGGAGCTGTTTTTT.

This clonotype was recorded a few times. V gene TRBV20-1 combines with J gene TRBJ2-1; D may be TRBD1 (5 bases). Germline lookup yields CDR1 DFQATT and CDR2 SNEGSKA (reference sequence). The CDR3 is 13 residues long. Trimming took 7 bases from V and 7 from J, leaving 17 bases between them. The CDR3 nucleotides read TGCAGTGGAAGGGGCGGTGCCCTAAATGAGCAGTTCTTC. Residues: CSGRGGALNEQFF.

The rearrangement links TRBV27 to TRBJ2-2, with TRBD2 matching 11 bases. J lost 5 bases, V lost 8 bases, and 10 bases had no gene match. The length of the CDR3 is 16 residues. CDR1 is MNHEY and CDR2 is SMNVEV in the germline V gene (reference sequence). CDR3 region: CASAVVAGGPTGELFF. CDR3 in DNA: TGTGCCAGCGCGGTCGTAGCGGGAGGGCCAACCGGGGAGCTGTTTTTT.

This rearrangement joins TRBV7-9 to TRBJ1-2; 7 bases are shared with TRBD1. CDR1 is SEHNR, CDR2 FQNEAQ, per germline (reference sequence). The CDR3 loop spans 15 amino acids. With 4 bases clipped from V and 2 bases from J, the junction kept 7 bases outside the gene matches. Written as DNA, the CDR3 is TGTGCCAGCAGCTCCCCCCTGACAGGGAACTATGGCTACACCTTC. Protein: CASSSPLTGNYGYTF.

The V and J genes are TRBV6-2 or TRBV6-3 and TRBJ2-7; a weak D match, TRBD1 (6 bases). V was pared by 1 base and J by 0 bases, with 13 bases between. Germline CDR1 is MNHEY and CDR2 is SVGEGT. The CDR3 consists of 16 residues. The CDR3 protein is CASSYFRGHSSYEQYF. CDR3 coding DNA: TGTGCCAGCAGTTACTTCAGGGGACACTCCTCCTACGAGCAGTACTTC.

The chain couples TRBV7-9 to TRBJ1-1, with no clear D. The germline V gene encodes CDR1 SEHNR and CDR2 FQNEAQ (reference sequence). The CDR3 runs to 13 residues. The V gene lost 4 bases and the J gene lost 6 bases, with 12 bases spanning the gap. CDR3 residues: CASSSQNRAEAFF. Written as DNA, the CDR3 is TGTGCCAGCAGCTCACAAAACCGGGCTGAAGCTTTCTTT.

This clonotype has just a few counts. The chain combines TRBV12-3 or TRBV12-4 with TRBJ2-7, with TRBD1 matching over 8 bases. With 3 bases clipped from V and 2 bases from J, the junction kept 6 bases outside the gene matches. The CDR3 runs 15 residues. CDR3 residues: CASSFDPTGAYEQYF. The CDR3 DNA reads as TGTGCCAGCAGTTTCGACCCGACAGGGGCCTACGAGCAGTACTTC.

This clonotype was seen more than once but under ten times. The J gene is TRBJ2-2, the V gene TRBV6-5; D unclear. From germline, CDR1 is MNHEY and CDR2 SVGAGI. The CDR3 length is 14 residues. V was trimmed by 7 bases and J by 1 base, leaving 10 bases between them. CDR3 bases: TGTGCCAGCAATAGCTTATGGAACACCGGGGAGCTGTTTTTT. Protein product: CASNSLWNTGELFF.

This clonotype appeared a few times. The V gene is TRBV10-3, the J gene TRBJ2-7, with TRBD1 identical over 7 bases. V was clipped by 6 bases and J by 3 bases; unmatched bases: 11. CDR1 is ENHRY, CDR2 SYGVKD, per germline. There are 15 residues in the CDR3. The CDR3 region is CAISNRDSDFYEQYF. DNA for the CDR3: TGTGCCATCAGCAACCGGGACAGCGACTTCTACGAGCAGTACTTC.

This chain connects TRBV6-5 to TRBJ1-1; TRBD1 might be the D (6 bases). V was cut by 0 bases and J by 6 bases, with 11 bases left in between. The V gene's germline CDR1 is MNHEY and CDR2 SVGAGI. CDR3 size: 14 residues. CDR3 nucleotide sequence: TGTGCCAGCAGTTACTCGGGAGGGGGGGCTGAAGCTTTCTTT. It specifies CASSYSGGGAEAFF.

This clonotype was seen more than once but under ten times. The V gene is TRBV5-1, the J gene TRBJ1-2; D is possibly TRBD1 (5 bases). The V end lost 4 bases, the J end lost 1 base, and 17 bases lay between the germline ends. CDR3 size: 16 residues. Germline values: CDR1 SGHRS, CDR2 YFSETQ. The CDR3 DNA follows: TGCGCCAGCAGCAAATTGGGACCGACCTATAACTATGGCTACACCTTC. This translates into CASSKLGPTYNYGYTF.

V usage is TRBV5-1 and J usage is TRBJ2-6; no clear D. V lost 0 bases and J lost 0, with 7 bases in between. From germline, CDR1 is SGHRS and CDR2 YFSETQ. This CDR3 has 16 residues. In DNA, the CDR3 is TGCGCCAGCAGCTTGGGGATAATCTCTGGGGCCAACGTCCTGACTTTC. It translates to CASSLGIISGANVLTF.

Only a few counts were recorded for this clonotype. The chain carries TRBV24-1 and TRBJ1-1, with D possibly being TRBD1 (6 bases). CDR3 length equals 16 residues. The ends were cut back, 3 bases at V and 0 bases at J, with 13 bases in the middle. Germline CDR1 and CDR2: KGHDR and SFDVKD. CDR3 coding DNA: TGTGCCACCAGTGATCCCTTGGACAGTTTGAACACTGAAGCTTTCTTT. As protein: CATSDPLDSLNTEAFF.

This chain connects TRBV20-1 to TRBJ1-1; the D is unclear. V gave up 0 bases and J gave up 1 base, with 15 bases separating them. The CDR3 contains 16 residues. From germline, CDR1 is DFQATT and CDR2 SNEGSKA (reference sequence). The CDR3 region has the DNA TGCAGTGCTAGAGATTCAAGAGGGCCGGGGAACACTGAAGCTTTCTTT. Protein sequence: CSARDSRGPGNTEAFF.

This clonotype was observed many times. CDR3 coding DNA: TGTGCCACCAGCAGAGACGACAGAGCTCATCAGCCCCAGCATTTT. Translation gives CATSRDDRAHQPQHF. The rearrangement uses TRBV15 and TRBJ1-5; perhaps TRBD1 as D (5 bases). V was clipped by 0 bases and J by 5 bases, with 11 bases between them. CDR3 length: 15 residues. Germline assignment: CDR1 LNHNV and CDR2 YYDKDF (reference sequence).

The J gene is TRBJ2-7, the V gene TRBV5-1; D unresolved. The CDR3 sequence is 16 residues long. Per germline, CDR1 SGHRS and CDR2 YFSETQ. V gave up 7 bases and J gave up 4 bases, with 24 bases separating them. CDR3 loop: CASSRPERLNDYEQYF. The CDR3 region has the DNA TGCGCCAGCTCACGGCCGGAGAGACTGAATGATTACGAGCAGTACTTC.

The rearrangement uses TRBV6-1 and TRBJ2-3; D ambiguous. Deletions cut 3 bases from V and 4 bases from J, with 11 bases between. CDR1 is MNHNS, CDR2 SASEGT, per germline. The CDR3 totals 14 residues. The CDR3 protein is CASSETGAPDTQYF. CDR3 DNA sequence: TGTGCCAGCAGTGAGACCGGAGCCCCAGATACGCAGTATTTT.